This T cell receptor (beta chain) was sequenced during a study of T cell responses to AZD1222 COVID-19 vaccine. This CDR3 is 15 amino acids long. The V end lost 4 bases, the J end lost 7 bases, and 17 bases lay between the germline ends. From germline, CDR1 is SGHRS and CDR2 YFSETQ. Assay: immunoSEQ multiplex PCR; the TCRdb copy retains only in-frame clones and omits some. Among around 160,000 clones listed, roughly nine tenths were seen once. Specimen: peripheral blood, collected 28 days after the second AZD1222 dose. The clonotype was recovered from an adult who received the AZD1222 COVID-19 vaccine. The chain uses TRBV5-1 and TRBJ2-2, with D maybe TRBD1 (6 bases). In DNA, the CDR3 is TGCGCCAGCAGCCACCAAACAGGGACGAACGGGGAGCTGTTTTTT. It yields the protein CASSHQTGTNGELFF.